This is a list of T cell receptor beta chains from one sample in a study of primary melanoma T cells and metastatic recurrence. Sequenced by immunoSEQ multiplex PCR; TCRdb stores in-frame clones only, minus some. The data contain roughly 670 clones, roughly 85% of them singletons. Source material: melanoma tumor tissue. These TCRs come from a human donor with melanoma. The CDR3 runs from the conserved cysteine through the conserved F or W. Fields, in order: CDR3 protein, CDR3 DNA, J gene, clone size, D gene, V gene. The D gene is left open where the match is weak. Size is stated for part of the rows, as once, few or many counts, or as a class when the clone is expanded.

CDR3aa: CASSRGQGMEPQHF
CDR3nt: TGTGCCAGCAGTCGCGGACAGGGGATGGAGCCCCAGCATTTT
j_gene: TRBJ1-5
abundance: few
d_gene: TRBD1
v_gene: TRBV11-3

CDR3aa: CASSSTGWGTEAFF
CDR3nt: TGTGCCAGCAGCTCGACAGGGTGGGGCACTGAAGCTTTCTTT
j_gene: TRBJ1-1
abundance: once
d_gene: TRBD1
v_gene: TRBV11-3

CDR3aa: CASSFRGGFNQETQYF
CDR3nt: TGTGCCAGCAGCTTCCGCGGGGGTTTTAACCAAGAGACCCAGTACTTC
j_gene: TRBJ2-5
abundance: -
d_gene: TRBD2
v_gene: TRBV11-3

CDR3aa: CASSPSGANLFMNTEAFF
CDR3nt: TGTGCCAGCAGTCCCTCAGGGGCGAATTTGTTCATGAACACTGAAGCTTTCTTT
j_gene: TRBJ1-1
abundance: -
d_gene: -
v_gene: TRBV6-8

CDR3aa: CAGRGAYEQYF
CDR3nt: TGTGCCGGCCGGGGGGCCTACGAGCAGTACTTC
j_gene: TRBJ2-7
abundance: -
d_gene: TRBD2
v_gene: TRBV6-7

CDR3aa: CASRAHEGNTEAFF
CDR3nt: TGTGCCAGCAGGGCCCACGAGGGGAACACTGAAGCTTTCTTT
j_gene: TRBJ1-1
abundance: -
d_gene: -
v_gene: TRBV6-8

CDR3aa: CASSFRGGNEQFF
CDR3nt: TGCGCCAGCAGCTTTCGAGGGGGGAATGAGCAGTTCTTC
j_gene: TRBJ2-1
abundance: few
d_gene: -
v_gene: TRBV23-1

CDR3aa: CAFDRPSGEQYF
CDR3nt: TGTGCCTTCGACAGGCCGTCGGGCGAGCAGTACTTC
j_gene: TRBJ2-7
abundance: few
d_gene: -
v_gene: TRBV30

CDR3aa: CASSLALISSYNEQFF
CDR3nt: TGTGCCAGCAGCTTGGCACTCATAAGCTCCTACAATGAGCAGTTCTTC
j_gene: TRBJ2-1
abundance: -
d_gene: -
v_gene: TRBV11-3

CDR3aa: CASSPSSQGADTQYF
CDR3nt: TGTGCCAGCAGCCCCTCTAGCCAGGGGGCAGATACGCAGTATTTT
j_gene: TRBJ2-3
abundance: once
d_gene: TRBD1
v_gene: TRBV7-6

CDR3aa: CASSISGRGARSSEQFF
CDR3nt: TGTGCCAGTAGTATCTCAGGCAGGGGAGCCCGCTCCAGTGAGCAGTTCTTC
j_gene: TRBJ2-1
abundance: -
d_gene: -
v_gene: TRBV19

CDR3aa: CASSLRTAFFTTQYF
CDR3nt: TGTGCCAGCAGCTTGCGGACAGCTTTTTTTACTACGCAGTATTTT
j_gene: TRBJ2-3
abundance: once
d_gene: -
v_gene: TRBV11-3

CDR3aa: CASSHGQAHSGNTIYF
CDR3nt: TGCGCCAGCAGCCACGGACAGGCCCACTCTGGAAACACCATATATTTT
j_gene: TRBJ1-3
abundance: -
d_gene: TRBD1
v_gene: TRBV5-1

CDR3aa: CASSPQGANTEAFF
CDR3nt: TGTGCCAGCAGCCCTCAGGGAGCGAACACTGAAGCTTTCTTT
j_gene: TRBJ1-1
abundance: -
d_gene: -
v_gene: TRBV11-3

CDR3aa: CASSLDSEGLNEKLFF
CDR3nt: TGTGCCAGCAGCTTAGATTCGGAAGGGCTGAATGAAAAACTGTTTTTT
j_gene: TRBJ1-4
abundance: once
d_gene: -
v_gene: TRBV11-3

CDR3aa: CATTAGFLSNQPQHF
CDR3nt: TGTGCCACCACTGCAGGGTTCTTGAGCAATCAGCCCCAGCATTTT
j_gene: TRBJ1-5
abundance: -
d_gene: -
v_gene: TRBV6-8

CDR3aa: CASKSGGAQRYNEQFF
CDR3nt: TGTGCCAGCAAGAGCGGGGGGGCTCAGAGGTACAATGAGCAGTTCTTC
j_gene: TRBJ2-1
abundance: -
d_gene: TRBD2
v_gene: TRBV6-8

CDR3aa: CASSLGPGYAVETQYF
CDR3nt: TGTGCCAGCAGCTTAGGCCCCGGGTACGCGGTAGAGACCCAGTACTTC
j_gene: TRBJ2-5
abundance: few
d_gene: -
v_gene: TRBV11-3

CDR3aa: CSVEQGPNYGYTF
CDR3nt: TGCAGCGTTGAACAGGGGCCTAACTATGGCTACACCTTC
j_gene: TRBJ1-2
abundance: -
d_gene: -
v_gene: TRBV29-1

CDR3aa: CSVAGTGNTIYF
CDR3nt: TGCAGCGTAGCAGGGACAGGAAACACCATATATTTT
j_gene: TRBJ1-3
abundance: -
d_gene: -
v_gene: TRBV29-1

CDR3aa: CASSPQDYNQPQHF
CDR3nt: TGTGCCAGCTCACCACAGGACTACAATCAGCCCCAGCATTTT
j_gene: TRBJ1-5
abundance: -
d_gene: -
v_gene: TRBV18

CDR3aa: CASTAKGMGYTF
CDR3nt: TGTGCCAGCACCGCCAAGGGGATGGGCTACACCTTC
j_gene: TRBJ1-2
abundance: large
d_gene: -
v_gene: TRBV6-8

CDR3aa: CAWSSTSAGELFF
CDR3nt: TGTGCCTGGAGTTCTACTAGCGCCGGGGAGCTGTTTTTT
j_gene: TRBJ2-2
abundance: -
d_gene: TRBD2
v_gene: TRBV30

CDR3aa: CASIDGSSGNTIYF
CDR3nt: TGTGCCAGTATAGATGGAAGCTCTGGAAACACCATATATTTT
j_gene: TRBJ1-3
abundance: -
d_gene: -
v_gene: TRBV19

CDR3aa: CASSQARGTSGAGDTQYF
CDR3nt: TGTGCCAGCAGCCAAGCCCGCGGGACTAGCGGGGCTGGAGATACGCAGTATTTT
j_gene: TRBJ2-3
abundance: -
d_gene: TRBD2
v_gene: TRBV11-3

CDR3aa: CASSYRRGDEQFF
CDR3nt: TGTGCCAGCAGTTATCGCAGGGGTGATGAGCAGTTCTTC
j_gene: TRBJ2-1
abundance: few
d_gene: -
v_gene: TRBV6-8

CDR3aa: CASSWTGTMNTEAFF
CDR3nt: TGCGCCAGCAGCTGGACCGGGACCATGAACACTGAAGCTTTCTTT
j_gene: TRBJ1-1
abundance: -
d_gene: -
v_gene: TRBV5-1

CDR3aa: CASSPWEKETQYF
CDR3nt: TGTGCCAGCTCACCGTGGGAAAAAGAGACCCAGTACTTC
j_gene: TRBJ2-5
abundance: -
d_gene: -
v_gene: TRBV18

CDR3aa: CASRREAGNTEAFF
CDR3nt: TGCGCCAGCAGACGGGAAGCGGGGAACACTGAAGCTTTCTTT
j_gene: TRBJ1-1
abundance: -
d_gene: -
v_gene: TRBV5-1